This TCR beta chain was identified in a study of T-cell reconstitution after alpha-beta-depleted transplantation in children (dated by TCRdb to 2016 to 2018). Study-level background: T-cell immune reconstitution after TCRalphabeta/CD19-depleted allogeneic hematopoietic cell transplantation in children was quantitatively tracked in the study by means of TCR repertoire profiling.

The CDR1 and CDR2 encoded by the germline V gene are MDHEN and SYDVKM. Counted from cysteine to phenylalanine, this CDR3 has 14 amino acids. This entry keeps only the CDR3 DNA: 42 bases, framed from base 1. Cut back by 3 bases and 7 bases, the V and J ends lie 13 bases apart. This specimen's treatment or condition label, interpreted: allogeneic hematopoietic cell transplantation with graft depleted of TCRalphabeta T cells and CD19 B cells. Transplant recipients were children who received TCRalphabeta/CD19-depleted allogeneic hematopoietic cell grafts. With respect to this clonotype: The antigen it recognizes is unknown. Base quality data are lacking; no much larger clone is found one base away.

Overall study outcomes, separate from this receptor: About two months after transplant, the apparently early recovery of alphabetaT-cell counts reportedly depended on just several hundred clones that had expanded rapidly and came from non-depleted graft cells. In some patients, high TCRbeta diversity at day 60 was attributed to recipient T cells and intrathymic progenitors that had survived conditioning. Over subsequent months, a decline in hyperexpanded clone frequencies was noted, and after one year, T-cell counts and TCRbeta diversity were mostly ascribed to newly produced T cells.

Library construction relied on PCR. TCRdb shows the sequencer as Illumina HiSeq 2500. TCR libraries were prepared with molecular barcoding, using unique molecular identifiers to normalize TCRbeta repertoire quantification. TCRdb redid the processing of the public reads, applying fastp at Q25 and MiXCR, and retained in-frame beta chains. CDR3 protein duplicates are merged, each entry listing the most common genes and DNA. Across this sample there are fewer than 500,000 distinct CDR3 sequences, with roughly 44% seen only once. The ten largest clones capture 27% of the sample. Here the chain combines TRBV28 and TRBJ2-1; tentative D gene TRBD2, with 6 bases matching. The sequencing here drew on PBMCs, taken before TCRalphabeta/CD19-depleted stem cell transplant. The TCR comes from a girl aged 2 to 9 with aplastic anemia, due to receive a stem cell transplant. The CDR3 reads CASSLSGESNEQFF. DNA sequence: TGTGCCAGCAGTTTGTCGGGAGAGTCTAATGAGCAGTTCTTC.